This T cell receptor beta chain was recovered during a study of T cells in Graves' hyperthyroidism and ophthalmopathy. General study results and limits: The blood repertoire included most of the expanded thyroid clonotypes above 0.001.

About this clonotype itself: Its target is unknown.

The CDR3 is 19 residues long. Losses at the gene ends were 5 bases for V and 0 bases for J; bases not matched to a gene: 16. CDR1 and CDR2 from the germline V gene are MNHEY and SVGEGT. RNA transcripts yielded amplified TCR beta CDR3 regions. HTBI primers were used for first-round RT-PCR of the TCR CDR3. Using its own MiXCR run on the multiplex PCR reads, TCRdb lists one record per CDR3 protein. The data show 410,000 or so distinct CDR3 sequences, with over 12% seen just once and around 13% held by the top ten. The TCR sequence derives from a man aged 18 to 30 with Graves' ophthalmopathy. The chain couples TRBV6-2 or TRBV6-3 to TRBJ2-3; 8 positions agree with TRBD2. Sequencing input: blood. In DNA form, the CDR3 reads TGTGCCAGCAGTCCCGGGGCCAGCGGGGGTTCTGCTAGCACAGATACGCAGTATTTT. This codes for CASSPGASGGSASTDTQYF.